This record covers a single T cell receptor (beta chain). The CDR3 totals 12 residues. The germline V gene encodes CDR1 GTSNPN and CDR2 SVGIG (reference sequence). V was clipped by 7 bases and J by 4 bases; unmatched bases: 5. This entry comes from a study of T cell responses to AZD1222 COVID-19 vaccine. Method: immunoSEQ multiplex PCR; TCRdb's copy keeps in-frame clones and lacks some. The repertoire holds 100,000 to 150,000 clones, approximately 90% seen once, with 6.9% in the top ten. The V and J genes are TRBV30 and TRBJ1-1; 8 nucleotides agree with TRBD1. The sample consisted of peripheral blood, taken on day 0 of AZD1222 vaccination. The sequence was collected from an adult in good health. This CDR3 is CALNDRGTEAFF. CDR3 in DNA: TGTGCCTTAAACGACAGGGGCACTGAAGCTTTCTTT.